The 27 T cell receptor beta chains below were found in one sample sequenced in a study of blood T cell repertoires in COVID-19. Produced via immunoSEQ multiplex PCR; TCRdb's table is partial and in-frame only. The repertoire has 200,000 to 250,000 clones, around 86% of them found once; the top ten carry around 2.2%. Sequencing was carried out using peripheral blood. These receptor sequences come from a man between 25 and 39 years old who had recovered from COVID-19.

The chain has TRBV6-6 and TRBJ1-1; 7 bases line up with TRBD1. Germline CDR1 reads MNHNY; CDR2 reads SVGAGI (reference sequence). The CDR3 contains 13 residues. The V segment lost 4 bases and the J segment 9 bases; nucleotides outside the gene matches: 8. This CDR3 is CASSSPRDSKAFF. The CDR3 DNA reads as TGTGCCAGCAGTTCCCCCCGGGACAGTAAAGCTTTCTTT.

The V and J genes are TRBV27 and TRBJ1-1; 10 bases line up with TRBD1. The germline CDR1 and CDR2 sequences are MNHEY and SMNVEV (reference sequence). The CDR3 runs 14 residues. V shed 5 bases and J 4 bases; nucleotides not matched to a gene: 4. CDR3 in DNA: TGTGCCAGCAGTCCCTGGACAGGGGGCACTGAAGCTTTCTTT. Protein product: CASSPWTGGTEAFF.

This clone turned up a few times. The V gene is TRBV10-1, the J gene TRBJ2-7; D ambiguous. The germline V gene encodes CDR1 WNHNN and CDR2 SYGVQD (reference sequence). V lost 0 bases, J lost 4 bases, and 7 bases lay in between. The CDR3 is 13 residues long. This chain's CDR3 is CASSESTGYEQYF. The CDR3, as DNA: TGCGCCAGCAGTGAGTCAACTGGTTACGAGCAGTACTTC.

The CDR3 DNA follows: TGTGCCAGCAGTCCCAGGGGGAGTGGTGAAAAACTGTTTTTT. Its translation: CASSPRGSGEKLFF. J is TRBJ1-4 and V is TRBV11-2; 7 positions match TRBD1. The CDR3 length is 14 residues. Germline assignment: CDR1 SGHAT and CDR2 FQNNGV. The junction had 8 bases not matched to a gene; V was cut back by 6 bases and J by 7 bases.

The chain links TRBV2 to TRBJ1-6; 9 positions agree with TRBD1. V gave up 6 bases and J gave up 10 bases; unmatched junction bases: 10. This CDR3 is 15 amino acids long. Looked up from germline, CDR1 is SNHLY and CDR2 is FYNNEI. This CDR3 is CASSPGQGRGSPLHF. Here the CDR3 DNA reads TGTGCCAGCAGCCCCGGACAGGGGAGAGGATCACCCCTCCACTTT.

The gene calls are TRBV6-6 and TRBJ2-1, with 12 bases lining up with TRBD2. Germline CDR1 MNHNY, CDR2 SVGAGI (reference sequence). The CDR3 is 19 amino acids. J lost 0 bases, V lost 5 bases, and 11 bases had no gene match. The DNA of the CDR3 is TGTGCCAGCAGTCTGTTCGGACTAGCGGGGTCCAGCTCCTACAATGAGCAGTTCTTC. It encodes CASSLFGLAGSSSYNEQFF.

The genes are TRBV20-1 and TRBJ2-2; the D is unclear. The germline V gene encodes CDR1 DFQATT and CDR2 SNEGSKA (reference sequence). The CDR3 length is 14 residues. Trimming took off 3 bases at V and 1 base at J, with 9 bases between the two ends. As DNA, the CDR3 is TGCAGTGCTAGTAGAGGCATGAACACCGGGGAGCTGTTTTTT. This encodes CSASRGMNTGELFF.

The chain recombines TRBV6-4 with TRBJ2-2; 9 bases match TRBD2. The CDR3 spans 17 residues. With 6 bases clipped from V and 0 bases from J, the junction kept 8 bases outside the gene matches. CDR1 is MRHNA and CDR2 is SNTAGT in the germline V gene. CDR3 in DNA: TGTGCCAGCAGCGCCCTAGCGGGGCTATCGAACACCGGGGAGCTGTTTTTT. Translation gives CASSALAGLSNTGELFF.

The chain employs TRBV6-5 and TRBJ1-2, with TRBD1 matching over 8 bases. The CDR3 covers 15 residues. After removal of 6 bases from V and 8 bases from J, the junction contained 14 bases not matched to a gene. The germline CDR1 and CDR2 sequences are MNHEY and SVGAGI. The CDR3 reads CASRDREWKRVGYTF. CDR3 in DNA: TGTGCCAGCAGGGACAGGGAATGGAAAAGAGTCGGCTACACCTTC.

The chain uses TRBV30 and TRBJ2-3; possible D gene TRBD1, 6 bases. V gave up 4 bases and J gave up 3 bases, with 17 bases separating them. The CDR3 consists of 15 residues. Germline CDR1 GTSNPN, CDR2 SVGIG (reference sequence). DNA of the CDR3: TGTGCCTGGATGGGCCAAGGGGGTAAGACAGATACGCAGTATTTT. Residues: CAWMGQGGKTDTQYF.

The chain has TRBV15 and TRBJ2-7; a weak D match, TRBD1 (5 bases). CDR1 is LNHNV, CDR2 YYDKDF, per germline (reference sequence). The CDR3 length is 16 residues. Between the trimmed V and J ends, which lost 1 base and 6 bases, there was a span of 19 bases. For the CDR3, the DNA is TGTGCCACCAGCAGAGGGTGGAGCCCAGGGTTGACCGAGCAGTACTTC. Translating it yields CATSRGWSPGLTEQYF.

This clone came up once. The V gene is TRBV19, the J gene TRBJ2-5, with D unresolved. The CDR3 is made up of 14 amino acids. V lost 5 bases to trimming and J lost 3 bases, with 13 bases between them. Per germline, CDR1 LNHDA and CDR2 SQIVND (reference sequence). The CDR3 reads CASSPYGGEETQYF. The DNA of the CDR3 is TGTGCCAGTAGTCCTTACGGCGGAGAAGAGACCCAGTACTTC.

The CDR3 loop is CASSRTGQGLEGYTF. In DNA form, the CDR3 reads TGCGCCAGCAGCCGTACGGGACAGGGGTTGGAGGGCTACACCTTC. The chain has TRBV5-1 and TRBJ1-2; 10 nucleotides align to TRBD1. The CDR3 is 15 amino acids. V trimming: 4 bases; J trimming: 8 bases; junction bases outside the gene matches: 11. Per the germline V gene, CDR1 is SGHRS and CDR2 is YFSETQ.

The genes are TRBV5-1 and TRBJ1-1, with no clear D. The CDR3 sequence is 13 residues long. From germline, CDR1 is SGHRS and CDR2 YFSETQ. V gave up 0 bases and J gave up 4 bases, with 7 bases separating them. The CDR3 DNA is TGCGCCAGCAGCTTGGAGAGTTCCACTGAAGCTTTCTTT. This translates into CASSLESSTEAFF.

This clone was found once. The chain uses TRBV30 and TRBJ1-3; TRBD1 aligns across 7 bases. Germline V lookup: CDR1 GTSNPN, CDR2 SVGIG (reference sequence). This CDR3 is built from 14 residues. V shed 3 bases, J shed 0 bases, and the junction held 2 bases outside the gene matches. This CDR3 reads CAWSTGDSGNTIYF. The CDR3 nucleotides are TGTGCCTGGAGCACAGGGGACTCTGGAAACACCATATATTTT.

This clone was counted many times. CDR3: CASSEWGRDTEAFF. CDR3 coding DNA: TGTGCCAGCTCAGAGTGGGGGCGAGACACTGAAGCTTTCTTT. The chain couples TRBV18 to TRBJ1-1; weak D call: TRBD1 (6 bases). This CDR3 is built from 14 residues. The V end was cut by 5 bases, the J end by 3 bases, with 13 bases between. The germline V gene encodes CDR1 KGHSH and CDR2 LQKENI.

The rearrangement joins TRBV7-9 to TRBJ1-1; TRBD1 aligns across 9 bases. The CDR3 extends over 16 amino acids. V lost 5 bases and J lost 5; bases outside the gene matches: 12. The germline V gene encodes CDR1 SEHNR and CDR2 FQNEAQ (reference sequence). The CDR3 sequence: CASSLPTGGSLTEAFF. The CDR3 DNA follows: TGTGCCAGCAGCCTCCCGACAGGGGGAAGTTTAACTGAAGCTTTCTTT.

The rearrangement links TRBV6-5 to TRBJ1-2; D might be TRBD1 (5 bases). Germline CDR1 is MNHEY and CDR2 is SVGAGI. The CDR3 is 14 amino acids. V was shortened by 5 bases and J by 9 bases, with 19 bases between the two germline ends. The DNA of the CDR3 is TGTGCCAGCAGTCTCAACCGGGGGAGGGAGAGCTACACCTTC. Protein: CASSLNRGRESYTF.

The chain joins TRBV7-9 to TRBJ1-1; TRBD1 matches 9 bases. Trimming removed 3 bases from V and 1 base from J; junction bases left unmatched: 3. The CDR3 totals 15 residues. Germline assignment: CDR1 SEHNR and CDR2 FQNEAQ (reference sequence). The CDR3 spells CASSLGTGPNTEAFF. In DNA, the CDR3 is TGTGCCAGCAGCTTGGGGACAGGGCCGAACACTGAAGCTTTCTTT.

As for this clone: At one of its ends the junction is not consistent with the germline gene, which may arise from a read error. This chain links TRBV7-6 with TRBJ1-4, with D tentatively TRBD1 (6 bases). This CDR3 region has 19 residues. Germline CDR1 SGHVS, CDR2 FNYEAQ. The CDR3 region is CASSLASRGGLGTNEKLFF. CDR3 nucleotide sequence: TGTGCCAGCAGCCTAGCTAGCAGGGGCGGACTCGGAACTAATGAAAAACTGTTTTTT.

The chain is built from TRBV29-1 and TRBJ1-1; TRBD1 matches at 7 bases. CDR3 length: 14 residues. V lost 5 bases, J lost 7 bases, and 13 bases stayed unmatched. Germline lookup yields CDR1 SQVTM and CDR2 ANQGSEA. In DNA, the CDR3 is TGCAGCGTTATAGACAGGGTAGGAATGGGTGAAGCTTTCTTT. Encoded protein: CSVIDRVGMGEAFF.

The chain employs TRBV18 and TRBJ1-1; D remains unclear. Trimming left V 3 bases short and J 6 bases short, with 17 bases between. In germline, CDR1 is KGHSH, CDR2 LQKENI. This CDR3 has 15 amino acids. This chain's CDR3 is CASSPFGIKDAEAFF. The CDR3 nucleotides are TGTGCCAGCTCACCGTTCGGGATAAAGGACGCTGAAGCTTTCTTT.

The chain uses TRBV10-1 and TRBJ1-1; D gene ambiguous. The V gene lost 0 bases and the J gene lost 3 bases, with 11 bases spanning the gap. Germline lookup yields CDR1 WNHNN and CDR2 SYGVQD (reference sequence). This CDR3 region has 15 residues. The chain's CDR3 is CASSESLVLDTEAFF. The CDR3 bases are TGCGCCAGCAGTGAGTCTCTAGTGCTCGACACTGAAGCTTTCTTT.

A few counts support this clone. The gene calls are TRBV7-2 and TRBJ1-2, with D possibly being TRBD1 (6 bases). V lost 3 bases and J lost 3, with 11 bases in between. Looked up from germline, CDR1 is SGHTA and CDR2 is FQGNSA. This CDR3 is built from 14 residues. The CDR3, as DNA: TGTGCCAGCAGCTTTTACAGGGAAGACTATGGCTACACCTTC. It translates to CASSFYREDYGYTF.

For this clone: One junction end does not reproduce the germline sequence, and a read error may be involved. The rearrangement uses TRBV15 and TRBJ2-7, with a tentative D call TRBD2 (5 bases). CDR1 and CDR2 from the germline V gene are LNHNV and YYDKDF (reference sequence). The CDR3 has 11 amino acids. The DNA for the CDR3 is TGTGCCACCGGGGAGAACTACGAGCAGTACTTT. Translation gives CATGENYEQYF.

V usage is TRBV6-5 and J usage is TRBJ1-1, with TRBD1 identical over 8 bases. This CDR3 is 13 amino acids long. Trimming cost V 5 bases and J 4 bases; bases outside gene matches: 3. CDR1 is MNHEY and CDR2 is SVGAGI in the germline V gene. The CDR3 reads CASSSTGGTEAFF. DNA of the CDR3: TGTGCCAGCAGTAGTACAGGGGGCACTGAAGCTTTCTTT.

The CDR3 spells CASSSYRVGGYTF. CDR3 coding DNA: TGTGCCAGCAGCTCATACAGGGTGGGTGGCTACACCTTC. The V call is TRBV5-8, the J call TRBJ1-2, with D maybe TRBD1 (6 bases). CDR1 and CDR2 (germline): SGHTS, YDEGEE. Trimming pared 3 bases from V and 7 bases from J, leaving 13 bases between. The CDR3 runs to 13 residues.